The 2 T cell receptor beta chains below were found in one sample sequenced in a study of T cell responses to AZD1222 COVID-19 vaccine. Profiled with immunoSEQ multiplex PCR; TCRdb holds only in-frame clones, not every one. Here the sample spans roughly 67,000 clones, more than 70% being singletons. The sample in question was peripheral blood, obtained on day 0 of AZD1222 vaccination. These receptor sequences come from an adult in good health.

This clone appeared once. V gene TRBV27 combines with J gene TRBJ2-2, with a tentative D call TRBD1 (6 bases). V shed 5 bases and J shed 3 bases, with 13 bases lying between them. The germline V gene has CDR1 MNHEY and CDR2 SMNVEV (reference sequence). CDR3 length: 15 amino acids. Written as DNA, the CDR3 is TGTGCCAGCAGTCAAATACAGGGTTACACCGGGGAGCTGTTTTTT. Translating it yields CASSQIQGYTGELFF.

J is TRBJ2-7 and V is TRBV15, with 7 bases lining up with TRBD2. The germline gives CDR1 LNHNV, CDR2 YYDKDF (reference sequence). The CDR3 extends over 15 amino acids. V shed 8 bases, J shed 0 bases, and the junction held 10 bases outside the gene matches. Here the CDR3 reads CATSGRGSSSYEQYF. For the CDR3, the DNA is TGTGCCACCTCCGGGCGGGGGTCGAGCTCCTACGAGCAGTACTTC. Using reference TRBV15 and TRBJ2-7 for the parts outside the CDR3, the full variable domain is DAMVIQNPRYQVTQFGKPVTLSCSQTLNHNVMYWYQQKSSQAPKLLFHYYDKDFNNEADTPDNFQSRRPNTSFCFLDIRSPGLGDTAMYLCATSGRGSSSYEQYFGPGTRLTVT.